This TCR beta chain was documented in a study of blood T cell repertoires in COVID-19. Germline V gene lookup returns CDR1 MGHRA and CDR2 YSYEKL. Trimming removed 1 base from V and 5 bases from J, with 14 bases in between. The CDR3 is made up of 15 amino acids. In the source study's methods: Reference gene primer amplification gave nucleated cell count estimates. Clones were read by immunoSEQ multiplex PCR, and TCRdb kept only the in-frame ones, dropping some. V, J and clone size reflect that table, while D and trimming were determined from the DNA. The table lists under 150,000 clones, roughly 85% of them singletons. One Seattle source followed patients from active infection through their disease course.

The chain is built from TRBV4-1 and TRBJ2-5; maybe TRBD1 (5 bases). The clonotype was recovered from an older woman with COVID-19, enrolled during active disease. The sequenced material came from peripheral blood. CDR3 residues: CASSQGLQEGETQYF. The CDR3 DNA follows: TGCGCCAGCAGCCAAGGCCTACAGGAAGGGGAGACCCAGTACTTC.